This T cell receptor (beta chain) was obtained from a study of vaccination effects on CD4 cells after COVID-19. Whole-study context: Post-vaccine sampling occurred a median 72 days after the second dose. Overall study results and limits: The study found marked clonal contraction of infection- and vaccine-induced clones late after vaccination.

V lost 6 bases, J lost 8 bases, and 4 bases stayed unmatched. Germline assignment: CDR1 MNHEY and CDR2 SVGAGI. This CDR3 is 13 amino acids long. Notes on this clone: Its antigen is as yet unknown.

The ViraFEST assay expanded antigen-specific CD4+ T cells with viral peptide pools before sequencing. Culture proceeded for nine to eleven days, and CD4+ T cells were then isolated. It was two doses of either the BNT162b2 or mRNA-1273 vaccine that participants received. Clones were read by immunoSEQ multiplex PCR, and TCRdb kept only the in-frame ones, dropping some. The repertoire consists of about 66,000 clones, with around three quarters occurring once and the leading ten covering about 0.91%. The material was CD4+ T cells from PBMCs cultured with HCoV-OC43 spike peptides, obtained after COVID-19 vaccination. The subset was: HCoV-OC43 spike overlapping peptide pool stimulation. The TCR was taken from a human donor who received a COVID-19 vaccine. This rearrangement joins TRBV6-5 to TRBJ1-2; 12 nucleotides agree with TRBD1. The DNA for the CDR3 is TGTGCCAGCAGCTCGGGACAGGGGGCCGGCTACACCTTC. Its translation: CASSSGQGAGYTF.